The rows below give T cell receptor beta chains drawn from one sample of a study of post-analysis software for immune sequencing data. TCRdb reanalysed the PCR reads using MiXCR and keeps one entry per CDR3 protein. The table shows hundreds of thousands of distinct CDR3 sequences, with about 53% occurring only once. Sequenced: blood. Every receptor here comes from a girl under 18 with multiple sclerosis. The CDR3 runs from the conserved cysteine through the conserved F or W. D genes are given only for firm matches. For some rows the clone size is stated as once, few or many, or as a class when expanded; others skip it.

j_call v_call d_call cdr3_length clone_size cdr3_nt cdr3_aa
TRBJ2-7 TRBV12-3/TRBV12-4 . 12 . TGTGCCAGCAGCCGGGCCGTCTACGAGCAGTACTTC CASSRAVYEQYF
TRBJ1-2 TRBV7-8 . 16 . TGTGCCAGCAGCTCGGAGATGACACGGTCGAACTATGGCTACACCTTC CASSSEMTRSNYGYTF
TRBJ2-5 TRBV5-1 TRBD2 15 many TGCGCCAGCAGCTTAGGCGGGGGACCCCAAGAGACCCAGTACTTC CASSLGGGPQETQYF
TRBJ2-5 TRBV6-5 TRBD2 16 . TGTGCCAGCAGTTACTCGACTAGCGGGGCACGAGGGGAGCAGTACTTC CASSYSTSGARGEQYF
TRBJ1-2 TRBV29-1 . 11 few TGCAGCGTTGATTGGCAGTATGGCTACACCTTC CSVDWQYGYTF
TRBJ2-6 TRBV6-4 . 18 few TGTGCCAGCAGTGAGGAGTGGAGGGGGCCCTCTGGGGCCAACGTCCTGACTTTC CASSEEWRGPSGANVLTF
TRBJ1-1 TRBV29-1 TRBD1 13 few TGCAGCGTTTCGGACAGGGGGAACACTGAAGCTTTCTTT CSVSDRGNTEAFF
TRBJ2-5 TRBV20-1 TRBD1 13 few TGCAGTGCTAGAGCCCACAGGGGGGAGACCCAGTACTTC CSARAHRGETQYF
TRBJ1-5 TRBV10-3 . 15 . TGTGCCATCAGTGAGGGGGGGACTAACAATCAGCCCCAGCATTTT CAISEGGTNNQPQHF
TRBJ2-1 TRBV20-1 . 14 . TGCAGTGTAACCGGAACCGCCACGAATGGTGAGCAGTTCTTC CSVTGTATNGEQFF
TRBJ1-4 TRBV15 . 14 . TGTGCCACCCGACCTACGTCAACTAATGAAAAACTGTTTTTT CATRPTSTNEKLFF
TRBJ2-3 TRBV12-3/TRBV12-4 . 14 few TGTGCCAGCAGTTTCGGGTTTAGCACAGATACGCAGTATTTT CASSFGFSTDTQYF
TRBJ2-7 TRBV14 TRBD2 19 few TGTGCCAGCAGCCAAAGGACTAGCGGGACAAGGCCCCGCCCTTACGAGCAGTACTTC CASSQRTSGTRPRPYEQYF
TRBJ2-7 TRBV20-1 . 14 . TGCAGCGCTAGATCGGGGGCGGGATGGAGCGGGCAGTACTTC CSARSGAGWSGQYF
TRBJ2-1 TRBV6-5 TRBD2 16 few TGTGCCAGCAGTTGGGCTCTAGCGGGAGGATACAATGAGCAGTTCTTC CASSWALAGGYNEQFF
TRBJ2-2 TRBV12-5 TRBD1 22 . TGTGCTAGTGGTTTGGTACCTGATGGACAGGCATTCCGGACGGAGGATTTGGGGGAGCTGTTTTTT CASGLVPDGQAFRTEDLGELFF
TRBJ2-5 TRBV27 . 16 . TGTGCCAGCAGCCCCACCGGTGGGTTTGGTTCAGAGACCCAGTACTTC CASSPTGGFGSETQYF
TRBJ2-3 TRBV20-1 . 14 . TGCAGTGCTAGGCCCCGGATTCAATCGGATACGCAGTATTTT CSARPRIQSDTQYF
TRBJ2-5 TRBV6-5 . 14 . TGTGCCAGCGCCCTCTCCGGGTTTTCGGAGACCCAGTACTTC CASALSGFSETQYF
TRBJ2-7 TRBV7-3 TRBD2 14 once TGTGCCAGCAGCAAATCGCTAGCGGGAGACGAGCAGTACTTC CASSKSLAGDEQYF
TRBJ1-2 TRBV12-5 . 12 . TGTGCTAGTGGTTCGTCCTCCTATGGCTACACCTTC CASGSSSYGYTF
TRBJ2-7 TRBV12-3/TRBV12-4 . 14 once TGTGCCAGCAGTCCCACATCGACAGGCTACGAGCAGTACTTC CASSPTSTGYEQYF